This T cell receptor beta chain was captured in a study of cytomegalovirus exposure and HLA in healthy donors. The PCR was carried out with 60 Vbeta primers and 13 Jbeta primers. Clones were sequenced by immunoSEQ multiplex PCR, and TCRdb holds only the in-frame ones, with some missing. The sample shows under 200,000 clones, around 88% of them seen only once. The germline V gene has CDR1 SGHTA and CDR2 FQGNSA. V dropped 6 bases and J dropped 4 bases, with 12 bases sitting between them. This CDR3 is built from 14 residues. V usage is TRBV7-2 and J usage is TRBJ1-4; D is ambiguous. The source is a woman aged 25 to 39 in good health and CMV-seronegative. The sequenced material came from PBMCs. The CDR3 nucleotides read TGTGCCAGCAGTTTGAGAGCGGATAATGAAAAACTGTTTTTT. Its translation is CASSLRADNEKLFF.